Following are 2 T cell receptor beta chains from one sample sequenced in a study of response to subunit inactivated influenza vaccine. Each CDR3 protein gets one entry after TCRdb re-called the RT-PCR reads with MiXCR. This table holds about 800,000 distinct CDR3 sequences, roughly 20% found once. The input for sequencing was PBMCs from blood, taken about 5 days after vaccination. The receptor source for this set is a man in his forties or fifties who received an inactivated influenza vaccine.

V is TRBV20-1 and J is TRBJ2-5; D possibly uses TRBD1 or TRBD2 (6 bases each). In germline, CDR1 is DFQATT, CDR2 SNEGSKA (reference sequence). The CDR3 consists of 13 residues. V dropped 3 bases and J dropped 3 bases, with 11 bases sitting between them. CDR3 region: CSARWRGEETQYF. CDR3 DNA: TGCAGTGCTAGGTGGAGGGGGGAAGAGACCCAGTACTTC.

The chain links TRBV18 to TRBJ1-5; no clear D gene. CDR1 is KGHSH and CDR2 is LQKENI in the germline V gene. The CDR3 length is 14 residues. V was shortened by 2 bases and J by 6 bases, with 11 bases between the two germline ends. The CDR3 sequence: CASSPGKGFQPQHF. The CDR3, as DNA: TGTGCCAGCTCACCAGGAAAAGGGTTTCAGCCCCAGCATTTT.